The rows below give T cell receptor beta chains drawn from one sample of a study of T cells in localized non-small cell lung cancer. Clones were read by immunoSEQ multiplex PCR, and TCRdb kept only the in-frame ones, dropping some. The sample lists under 20,000 clones, approximately 90% occurring once. Sequencing used peripheral blood, obtained before any cancer treatment. The receptors were gathered from a male donor older than 55 with stage I squamous cell lung carcinoma. CDR3s include the opening cysteine and the closing phenylalanine or tryptophan. A D gene is named only where the DNA matches it firmly. Some rows mark clone size as missing; the rest say once, few, many or name a class of expanded clone.

>TRBV6-5|NA|TRBJ2-2|NA
CASSLHPLSGELFF
TGTGCCAGCAGCTTACACCCGCTTTCCGGGGAGCTGTTTTTT
>TRBV9|NA|TRBJ2-5|NA
CASSVEGGVGQETQYF
TGTGCCAGCAGCGTAGAGGGCGGGGTGGGTCAAGAGACCCAGTACTTC
>TRBV30|NA|TRBJ1-5|NA
CAWSLQNQPQHF
TGTGCCTGGAGTTTGCAGAATCAGCCCCAGCATTTT
>TRBV10-3|NA|TRBJ2-2|TRBD1
CAISTTGGQGPSSGELFF
TGTGCCATCAGTACAACCGGGGGACAGGGTCCGTCAAGCGGGGAGCTGTTTTTT
>TRBV18|once|TRBJ2-3|TRBD1
CASSPGAGTGRTDTQYF
TGTGCCAGCTCACCAGGTGCCGGGACAGGGAGAACAGATACGCAGTATTTT
>TRBV30|once|TRBJ2-5|NA
CAWSAGNAETQYF
TGTGCCTGGAGTGCAGGGAACGCGGAGACCCAGTACTTC
>TRBV11-3|NA|TRBJ2-2|TRBD1
CASSFTGAGELFF
TGTGCCAGCAGCTTCACAGGGGCCGGGGAGCTGTTTTTT
>TRBV11-2|once|TRBJ1-2|NA
CASSLGGGTYGYTF
TGTGCCAGCAGCTTAGGAGGCGGCACCTATGGCTACACCTTC
>TRBV11-3|once|TRBJ2-2|NA
CASSYGASRMFF
TGTGCCAGCAGCTACGGGGCCAGTAGAATGTTTTTT
>TRBV30|NA|TRBJ2-5|NA
CAWSGGGETQYF
TGTGCCTGGAGCGGTGGAGGGGAGACCCAGTACTTC
>TRBV5-8|NA|TRBJ1-5|TRBD1
CASSLEGQGGQPQHF
TGTGCCAGCAGCTTGGAGGGGCAGGGGGGTCAGCCCCAGCATTTT
>TRBV28|NA|TRBJ2-1|TRBD2
CASSPPTGTRQFF
TGTGCCAGCAGCCCTCCTACCGGGACTAGACAGTTCTTC
>TRBV4-3|NA|TRBJ2-1|TRBD2
CASSQDTSGIDNEQFF
TGCGCCAGCAGCCAAGATACTAGCGGGATCGACAATGAGCAGTTCTTC
>TRBV6-6|NA|TRBJ2-1|TRBD2
CASRPGLAGSNEQFF
TGTGCCAGCAGACCGGGACTAGCGGGCTCTAATGAGCAGTTCTTC
>TRBV28|NA|TRBJ1-2|NA
CASSLWQNYGYTF
TGTGCCAGCAGTTTATGGCAGAACTATGGCTACACCTTC
>TRBV4-2|NA|TRBJ2-7|TRBD2
CASSQELGGGLAGARYEQYF
TGTGCCAGCAGCCAAGAATTGGGAGGCGGACTAGCGGGAGCCCGCTACGAGCAGTACTTC
>TRBV5-1|once|TRBJ2-7|NA
CASSFDSSLYEQYF
TGCGCCAGCAGCTTCGACAGTTCTCTCTACGAGCAGTACTTC
>TRBV9|NA|TRBJ2-1|TRBD2
CASSVVPSGSNEQFF
TGTGCCAGCAGCGTAGTTCCTAGCGGGAGCAATGAGCAGTTCTTC
>TRBV20-1|NA|TRBJ2-7|NA
CSARGQPKQYF
TGCAGTGCTAGGGGGCAGCCGAAGCAGTACTTC
>TRBV7-2|NA|TRBJ2-7|NA
CASSLGRPGNYEQYF
TGTGCCAGCAGCTTAGGACGTCCTGGGAACTACGAGCAGTACTTC
>TRBV29-1|NA|TRBJ2-1|NA
CSVEDRGRGSYNEQFF
TGCAGCGTTGAAGATCGGGGCAGGGGTTCCTACAATGAGCAGTTCTTC
>TRBV15|NA|TRBJ2-7|NA
CATSQGQLYEQYF
TGTGCCACGTCACAGGGCCAGCTCTACGAGCAGTACTTC
>TRBV6-1|NA|TRBJ2-1|NA
CASRETYNEQFF
TGTGCCAGCCGGGAGACCTACAATGAGCAGTTCTTC
>TRBV7-2|NA|TRBJ1-1|NA
CASSLEGATRSTEAFF
TGTGCCAGCAGCTTAGAAGGCGCCACCCGAAGCACTGAAGCTTTCTTT
>TRBV5-8|NA|TRBJ1-4|TRBD1
CASSLGTGVGGEKLFF
TGTGCCAGCAGCTTGGGGACAGGGGTTGGAGGTGAAAAACTGTTTTTT
>TRBV28|NA|TRBJ1-1|NA
CASSWSNPPAFF
TGTGCCAGCAGTTGGTCTAATCCTCCCGCTTTCTTT
>TRBV28|NA|TRBJ2-3|NA
CASSLGWQGTDTQYF
TGTGCCAGCAGTTTAGGCTGGCAGGGGACAGATACGCAGTATTTT
>TRBV5-1|NA|TRBJ2-3|NA
CASSLATGGLDTQYF
TGCGCCAGCAGCTTGGCGACTGGGGGCCTGGATACGCAGTATTTT
>TRBV7-2|few|TRBJ2-2|NA
CASSQTMTGELFF
TGTGCCAGCAGCCAGACCATGACCGGGGAGCTGTTTTTT
>TRBV28|NA|TRBJ1-4|NA
CASSLTDSNEKLFF
TGTGCCAGCAGTTTGACGGACTCTAATGAAAAACTGTTTTTT
>TRBV19|NA|TRBJ2-1|NA
CASRTGQTGYNEQFF
TGTGCCAGTAGGACGGGCCAAACGGGGTACAATGAGCAGTTCTTC
>TRBV18|NA|TRBJ2-5|TRBD2
CASSFTSGSRETQYF
TGTGCCAGCTCATTCACTAGCGGGAGTAGGGAGACCCAGTACTTC
>TRBV2|NA|TRBJ2-3|TRBD2
CASSEVGGPGTQYF
TGTGCCAGCAGTGAAGTGGGAGGGCCTGGTACGCAGTATTTT
>TRBV28|NA|TRBJ1-2|TRBD1
CASSPITAGTANYGYTF
TGTGCCAGCAGCCCAATTACGGCCGGGACAGCTAACTATGGCTACACCTTC
>TRBV2|NA|TRBJ1-5|NA
CASSVDSYNQPQHF
TGTGCCAGCAGTGTGGACAGCTACAATCAGCCCCAGCATTTT
>TRBV7-2|few|TRBJ1-2|NA
CASSFQGPPGYGYTF
TGTGCCAGCAGCTTCCAAGGCCCCCCTGGCTATGGCTACACCTTC
>TRBV7-9|NA|TRBJ1-1|TRBD1
CASSLSGQVAAFF
TGTGCCAGCAGCTTGTCCGGACAGGTAGCAGCTTTCTTT
>TRBV25-1|once|TRBJ2-7|NA
CASSEEWRGLYEQYF
TGTGCCAGCAGTGAGGAGTGGCGGGGCCTCTACGAGCAGTACTTC
>TRBV28|NA|TRBJ1-2|NA
CASSLSAQGVEGYTF
TGTGCCAGCAGTTTATCGGCCCAGGGTGTGGAAGGCTACACCTTC
>TRBV2|NA|TRBJ1-1|NA
CASSSSVEAFF
TGTGCCAGCAGTTCCTCGGTGGAAGCTTTCTTT
>TRBV18|NA|TRBJ2-1|TRBD2
CASSPSREGYNEQFF
TGTGCCAGCTCACCATCGAGGGAGGGCTACAATGAGCAGTTCTTC
>TRBV11-2|once|TRBJ2-1|NA
CASSRMSSSYNEQFF
TGTGCCAGCAGCAGAATGTCCAGCTCCTACAATGAGCAGTTCTTC
>TRBV7-3|NA|TRBJ2-2|NA
CASPRGAGFTGELFF
TGTGCCAGCCCGCGGGGAGCGGGCTTCACCGGGGAGCTGTTTTTT
>TRBV5-1|NA|TRBJ2-2|NA
CASSLQVNTGELFF
TGCGCCAGCAGCTTGCAGGTGAACACCGGGGAGCTGTTTTTT
>TRBV28|once|TRBJ1-2|NA
CASGGENYGYTF
TGTGCCAGCGGTGGGGAGAACTATGGCTACACCTTC
>TRBV18|NA|TRBJ2-2|TRBD1
CASSPWQGARSGELFF
TGTGCCAGCTCACCATGGCAGGGGGCGCGATCCGGGGAGCTGTTTTTT
>TRBV4-3|NA|TRBJ2-1|NA
CASSQEEGFREQFF
TGCGCCAGCAGCCAAGAAGAAGGATTCCGTGAGCAGTTCTTC
>TRBV6-5|NA|TRBJ2-7|NA
CASARGREEQYF
TGTGCCAGCGCCCGAGGGAGAGAAGAGCAGTACTTC
>TRBV5-1|NA|TRBJ1-1|NA
CASSAGGDMNTEAFF
TGCGCCAGCAGCGCAGGCGGAGACATGAACACTGAAGCTTTCTTT
>TRBV6-1|NA|TRBJ1-1|NA
CAREAGREFHTEAFF
TGTGCCAGGGAGGCGGGCAGGGAGTTCCACACTGAAGCTTTCTTT
>TRBV5-1|NA|TRBJ1-1|NA
CASSLGPEAFF
TGCGCCAGCAGCTTGGGCCCTGAAGCTTTCTTT